The sequence of this TCR beta chain was determined in a study of identical twins. It was template switching that added a universal primer site, and there were unique molecular identifiers on the cDNA. TCRdb reanalysed the 5' RACE reads using MiXCR and keeps one entry per CDR3 protein. Here the sample spans 200,000 to 250,000 distinct CDR3 sequences, 7.5% being singletons. This CDR3 is 16 amino acids long. V was clipped by 4 bases and J by 3 bases; unmatched bases: 8. Germline lookup yields CDR1 SGHVS and CDR2 FNYEAQ. A further study also used this sample, focusing on yellow fever vaccine responses in identical twins.

This chain connects TRBV7-6 to TRBJ2-5; 10 bases agree with TRBD2. The sequence came from a woman aged 18-29 years in good health. Sequenced input: CD8+ T cells sorted from blood. The CDR3 protein is CASSYGLADPKETQYF. The CDR3 DNA sequence: TGTGCCAGCAGCTACGGACTAGCGGACCCCAAAGAGACCCAGTACTTC.